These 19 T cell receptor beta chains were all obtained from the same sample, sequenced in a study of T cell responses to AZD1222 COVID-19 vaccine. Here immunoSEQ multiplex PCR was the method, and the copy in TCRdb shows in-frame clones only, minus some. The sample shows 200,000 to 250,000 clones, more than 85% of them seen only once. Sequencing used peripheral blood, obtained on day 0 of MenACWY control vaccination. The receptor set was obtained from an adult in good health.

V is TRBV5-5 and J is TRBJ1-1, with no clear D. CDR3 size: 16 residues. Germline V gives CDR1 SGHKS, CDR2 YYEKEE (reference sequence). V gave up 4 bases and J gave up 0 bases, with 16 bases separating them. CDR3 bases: TGTGCCAGCAGCCCTGGACGGGCCAACATGAACACTGAAGCTTTCTTT. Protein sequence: CASSPGRANMNTEAFF. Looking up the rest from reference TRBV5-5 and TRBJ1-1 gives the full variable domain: DAGVTQSPTHLIKTRGQQVTLRCSPISGHKSVSWYQQVLGQGPQFIFQYYEKEERGRGNFPDRFSARQFPNYSSELNVNALLLGDSALYLCASSPGRANMNTEAFFGQGTRLTVV.

The CDR3 loop is CASSGRTGFNEKLFF. The CDR3 bases are TGTGCCAGTAGTGGCCGGACAGGGTTTAATGAAAAACTGTTTTTT. The V gene is TRBV19, the J gene TRBJ1-4; the match to TRBD1 covers 8 bases. The CDR3 runs to 15 residues. The junction had 6 bases not matched to a gene; V was cut back by 5 bases and J by 4 bases. Germline CDR1 and CDR2: LNHDA and SQIVND (reference sequence).

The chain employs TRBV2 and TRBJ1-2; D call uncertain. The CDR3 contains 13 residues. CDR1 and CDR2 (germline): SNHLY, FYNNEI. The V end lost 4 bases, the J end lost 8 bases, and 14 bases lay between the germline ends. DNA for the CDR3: TGTGCCAGCAGTGCGACCCTCCTGGGGGGCTACACCTTC. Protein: CASSATLLGGYTF.

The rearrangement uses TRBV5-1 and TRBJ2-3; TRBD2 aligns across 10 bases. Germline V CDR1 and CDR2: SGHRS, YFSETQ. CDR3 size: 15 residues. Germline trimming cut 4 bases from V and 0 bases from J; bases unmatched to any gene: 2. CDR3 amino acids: CASSVAGGSTDTQYF. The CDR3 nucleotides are TGCGCCAGCAGCGTAGCGGGGGGAAGCACAGATACGCAGTATTTT.

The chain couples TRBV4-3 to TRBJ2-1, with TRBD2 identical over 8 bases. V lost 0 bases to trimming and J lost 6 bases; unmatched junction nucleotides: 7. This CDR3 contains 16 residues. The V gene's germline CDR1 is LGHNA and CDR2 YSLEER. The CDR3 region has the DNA TGCGCCAGCAGCCAAGATGTGCCGGGGGGGGGCAATGAGCAGTTCTTC. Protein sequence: CASSQDVPGGGNEQFF.

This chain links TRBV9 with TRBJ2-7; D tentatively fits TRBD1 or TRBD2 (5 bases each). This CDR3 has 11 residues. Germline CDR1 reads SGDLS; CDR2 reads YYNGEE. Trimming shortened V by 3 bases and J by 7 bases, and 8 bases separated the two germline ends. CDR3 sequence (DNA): TGTGCCAGCAGCGGCGAGGGGGAGCAGTACTTC. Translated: CASSGEGEQYF.

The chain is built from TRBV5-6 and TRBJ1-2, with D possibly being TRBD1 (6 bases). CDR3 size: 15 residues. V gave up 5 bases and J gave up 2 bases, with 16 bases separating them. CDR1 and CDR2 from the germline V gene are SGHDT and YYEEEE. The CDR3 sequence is CASRSRGTPNYGYTF. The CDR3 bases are TGTGCCAGCAGATCAAGAGGGACACCGAACTATGGCTACACCTTC. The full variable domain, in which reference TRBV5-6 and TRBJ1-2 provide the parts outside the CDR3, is DAGVTQSPTHLIKTRGQQVTLRCSPKSGHDTVSWYQQALGQGPQFIFQYYEEEERQRGNFPDRFSGHQFPNYSSELNVNALLLGDSALYLCASRSRGTPNYGYTFGSGTRLTVV.

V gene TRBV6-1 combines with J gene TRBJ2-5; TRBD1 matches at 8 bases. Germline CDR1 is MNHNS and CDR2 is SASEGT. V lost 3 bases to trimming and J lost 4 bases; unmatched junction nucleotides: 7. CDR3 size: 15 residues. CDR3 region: CASSEGTGRAETQYF. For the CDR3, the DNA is TGTGCCAGCAGTGAGGGGACAGGTCGGGCAGAGACCCAGTACTTC.

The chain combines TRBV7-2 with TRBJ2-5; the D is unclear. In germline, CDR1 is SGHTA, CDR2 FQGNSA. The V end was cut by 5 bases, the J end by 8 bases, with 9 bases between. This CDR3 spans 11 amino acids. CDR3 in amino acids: CASSPASTQYF. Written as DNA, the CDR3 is TGTGCCAGCAGCCCCGCTTCTACCCAGTACTTC.

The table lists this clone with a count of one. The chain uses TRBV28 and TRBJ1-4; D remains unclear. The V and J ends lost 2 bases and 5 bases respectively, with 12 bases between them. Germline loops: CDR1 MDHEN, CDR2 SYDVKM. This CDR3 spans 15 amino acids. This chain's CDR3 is CASSLRGRENEKLFF. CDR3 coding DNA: TGTGCCAGCAGTTTACGCGGCAGAGAGAATGAAAAACTGTTTTTT.

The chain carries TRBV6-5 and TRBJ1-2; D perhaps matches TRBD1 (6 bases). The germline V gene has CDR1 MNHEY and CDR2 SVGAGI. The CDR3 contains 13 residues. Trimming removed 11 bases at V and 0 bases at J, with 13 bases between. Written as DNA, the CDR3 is TGTGCCTTTGGGGGGCGAGCTAACTATGGCTACACCTTC. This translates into CAFGGRANYGYTF.

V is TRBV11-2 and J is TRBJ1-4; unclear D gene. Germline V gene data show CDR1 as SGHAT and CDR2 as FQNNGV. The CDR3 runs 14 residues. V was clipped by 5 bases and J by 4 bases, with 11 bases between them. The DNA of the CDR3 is TGTGCCAGCAGCCCCCAAAGGGTTAATGAAAAACTGTTTTTT. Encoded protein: CASSPQRVNEKLFF.

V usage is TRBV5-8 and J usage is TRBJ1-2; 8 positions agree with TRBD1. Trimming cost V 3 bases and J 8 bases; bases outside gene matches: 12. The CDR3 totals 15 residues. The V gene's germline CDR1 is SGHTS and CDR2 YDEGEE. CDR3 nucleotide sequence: TGTGCCAGCAGCTCGCGGACAGGGTGGAATGAAGGCTACACCTTC. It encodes CASSSRTGWNEGYTF.

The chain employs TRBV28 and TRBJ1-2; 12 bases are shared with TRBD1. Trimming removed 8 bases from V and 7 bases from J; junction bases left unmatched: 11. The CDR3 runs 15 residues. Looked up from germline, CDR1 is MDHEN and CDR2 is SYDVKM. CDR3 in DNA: TGTGCCAGCGAGCCGGGACAGGGGGCGAGTGGTGGCTACACCTTC. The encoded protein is CASEPGQGASGGYTF.

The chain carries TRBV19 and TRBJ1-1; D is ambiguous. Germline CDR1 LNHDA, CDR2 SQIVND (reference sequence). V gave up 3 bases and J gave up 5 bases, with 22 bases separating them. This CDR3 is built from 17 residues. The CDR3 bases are TGTGCCAGTAGTATCGCGATGGCCAGAACCGCAAGGACTGAAGCTTTCTTT. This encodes CASSIAMARTARTEAFF.

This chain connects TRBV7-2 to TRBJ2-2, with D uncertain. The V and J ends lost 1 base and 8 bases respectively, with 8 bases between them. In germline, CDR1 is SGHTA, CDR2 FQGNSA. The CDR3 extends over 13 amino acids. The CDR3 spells CASSLVIPGELFF. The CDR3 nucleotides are TGTGCCAGCAGCTTAGTAATCCCTGGGGAGCTGTTTTTT.

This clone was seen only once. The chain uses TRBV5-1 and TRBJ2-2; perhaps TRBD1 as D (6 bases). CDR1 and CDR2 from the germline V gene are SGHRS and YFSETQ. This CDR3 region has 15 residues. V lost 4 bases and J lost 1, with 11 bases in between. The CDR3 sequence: CASSQATGNTGELFF. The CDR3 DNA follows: TGCGCCAGCAGCCAGGCGACAGGGAACACCGGGGAGCTGTTTTTT.

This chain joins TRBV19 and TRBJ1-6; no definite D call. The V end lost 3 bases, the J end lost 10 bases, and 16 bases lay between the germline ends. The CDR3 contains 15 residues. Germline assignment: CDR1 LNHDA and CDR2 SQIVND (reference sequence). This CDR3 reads CASSIQTAKGSPLHF. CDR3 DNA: TGTGCCAGTAGTATCCAGACGGCTAAGGGATCACCCCTCCACTTT.

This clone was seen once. The CDR3 sequence: CASSPPGLAGGQDTQYF. The CDR3, as DNA: TGTGCCAGCTCACCGCCAGGACTAGCGGGGGGCCAAGATACGCAGTATTTT. This chain links TRBV18 with TRBJ2-3; 14 bases are a match to TRBD2. CDR1 and CDR2 from the germline V gene are KGHSH and LQKENI. The CDR3 runs 17 residues. J gave up 5 bases and V 3 bases, and 7 bases lay outside the gene matches.